This TCR beta chain derives from a study of identical twins. General study results and limits: Abundant beta clonotypes from cord blood had fewer insertions, unlike memory repertoires, which showed none.

TCRdb itself ran the 5' RACE reads through MiXCR, one entry per CDR3 protein. The top ten clones hold approximately 3% of a sample with approximately 600,000 distinct CDR3 sequences, nearly 10% of them seen once. This clonotype has only a few counts. Its specificity is unknown. The CDR3 is 14 amino acids. V lost 6 bases to trimming and J lost 5 bases; unmatched junction nucleotides: 6. The germline V gene encodes CDR1 DFQATT and CDR2 SNEGSKA (reference sequence). Separately, the same data were catalogued under a study of yellow fever vaccine responses in identical twins.

This chain uses TRBV20-1 with TRBJ2-5; 13 positions agree with TRBD2. The TCR comes from a woman younger than 30 in good health. The sample taken for sequencing was PBMCs. The CDR3, as DNA: TGCAGTGCCCAACTAGCGGGGGGGCAGGAGACCCAGTACTTC. Residues: CSAQLAGGQETQYF.